The 20 T cell receptor beta chains listed next were all sequenced from one sample in a study of shared clonotypes between healthy human individuals. Libraries were prepared by immunoSEQ multiplex PCR; TCRdb keeps only in-frame clonotypes and omits some of them. The table includes a few hundred thousand clones, 96% detected once. The sample comprised memory CD8+ T cells sorted from blood. Stated subset: CD45RO+ cells pooled with CCR7-negative TemRA cells. Source of these receptors: a man aged 30 to 39 in good health.

The genes are TRBV28 and TRBJ2-3, with TRBD2 identical over 7 bases. V trimming: 8 bases; J trimming: 5 bases; junction bases outside the gene matches: 10. From germline, CDR1 is MDHEN and CDR2 SYDVKM. The CDR3 is 14 residues long. DNA of the CDR3: TGTGCCAGCCTCCTGGCGGGAGTGGTAGATACGCAGTATTTT. This gives the protein CASLLAGVVDTQYF.

This clone was picked up a small number of times. Other DNA sequences within the sample encode an identical CDR3. This rearrangement joins TRBV7-2 to TRBJ2-7; the match to TRBD1 covers 7 bases. V was clipped by 1 base and J by 0 bases; unmatched bases: 0. Looked up from germline, CDR1 is SGHTA and CDR2 is FQGNSA. The CDR3 contains 14 residues. CDR3 in amino acids: CASSLDRGSYEQYF. The DNA for the CDR3 is TGTGCCAGCAGCTTAGACAGGGGCTCCTACGAGCAGTACTTC.

V and J are TRBV10-3 and TRBJ2-3; D is unresolved. Germline V gene data show CDR1 as ENHRY and CDR2 as SYGVKD. V lost 6 bases and J lost 2, with 6 bases in between. This CDR3 comprises 12 residues. CDR3 DNA sequence: TGTGCCATCAGGGCGACCACAGATACGCAGTATTTT. Protein sequence: CAIRATTDTQYF.

The chain recombines TRBV5-1 with TRBJ2-4, with 9 bases fitting TRBD1. The CDR3 totals 16 residues. Germline CDR1 SGHRS, CDR2 YFSETQ. The V and J ends lost 4 bases and 2 bases, in that order; junction bases with no gene match: 7. The CDR3: CASSPGTGLTKNIQYF. The CDR3 DNA sequence: TGCGCCAGCAGCCCCGGGACAGGGCTAACCAAAAACATTCAGTACTTC.

The chain has TRBV28 and TRBJ2-5; D is unclear. The V gene lost 2 bases and the J gene lost 1 base, with 11 bases spanning the gap. CDR1 and CDR2 (germline): MDHEN, SYDVKM. The CDR3 has 15 amino acids. CDR3 in DNA: TGTGCCAGCAGTTTACCCGCCCCGATCCAAGAGACCCAGTACTTC. This translates into CASSLPAPIQETQYF.

The rearrangement uses TRBV28 and TRBJ2-3; perhaps TRBD2 as D (5 bases). Germline V gene sequence: CDR1 MDHEN, CDR2 SYDVKM. The V end lost 6 bases, the J end lost 0 bases, and 7 bases lay between the germline ends. This CDR3 is 13 amino acids long. The CDR3 reads CASRTTSTDTQYF. In DNA form, the CDR3 reads TGTGCCAGCAGGACTACTAGCACAGATACGCAGTATTTT.

This clone has a single count. The J gene is TRBJ2-7, the V gene TRBV4-1; TRBD2 matches at 11 bases. Germline V CDR1 and CDR2: MGHRA, YSYEKL. The CDR3 loop spans 14 amino acids. Germline trimming cut 2 bases from V and 3 bases from J; bases unmatched to any gene: 0. The CDR3 here is CASSQTSGSYEQYF. The CDR3 DNA reads as TGCGCCAGCAGCCAAACTAGCGGGAGCTACGAGCAGTACTTC.

The rearrangement uses TRBV7-9 and TRBJ2-7; 9 bases line up with TRBD1. After removal of 1 base from V and 4 bases from J, the junction contained 8 bases not matched to a gene. There are 16 residues in the CDR3. CDR1 and CDR2 from the germline V gene are SEHNR and FQNEAQ (reference sequence). DNA of the CDR3: TGTGCCAGCAGCTTAGAGGGACAGGGTCCGGGTTACGAGCAGTACTTC. Translation gives CASSLEGQGPGYEQYF.

V is TRBV7-8 and J is TRBJ2-2; either TRBD1 or TRBD2 may fit D (5 bases each). Germline CDR1 is SGHVS and CDR2 is FQNEAQ. V shed 10 bases and J shed 6 bases, with 12 bases lying between them. This CDR3 is 12 amino acids long. CDR3 sequence: CANEGLSGELFF. The CDR3, as DNA: TGTGCCAACGAGGGGTTGTCCGGGGAGCTGTTTTTT.

The chain couples TRBV18 to TRBJ2-1; tentative D call: TRBD2 (7 bases). This CDR3 contains 17 residues. V was pared by 0 bases and J by 4 bases, with 16 bases between. CDR1 is KGHSH and CDR2 is LQKENI in the germline V gene. For the CDR3, the DNA is TGTGCCAGCTCACCACCGCTTTGGGAGGGGGGTTACAATGAGCAGTTCTTC. Translating it yields CASSPPLWEGGYNEQFF.

This chain uses TRBV5-6 with TRBJ2-5; no clear D. This CDR3 is built from 12 residues. Trimming pared 2 bases from V and 4 bases from J, leaving 6 bases between. CDR1 is SGHDT and CDR2 is YYEEEE in the germline V gene. The chain's CDR3 is CASSLWTETQYF. DNA of the CDR3: TGTGCCAGCAGCTTATGGACAGAGACCCAGTACTTC. Filled out from reference TRBV5-6 and TRBJ2-5, the complete variable domain reads DAGVTQSPTHLIKTRGQQVTLRCSPKSGHDTVSWYQQALGQGPQFIFQYYEEEERQRGNFPDRFSGHQFPNYSSELNVNALLLGDSALYLCASSLWTETQYFGPGTRLLVL.

J is TRBJ2-5 and V is TRBV18; the match to TRBD2 covers 9 bases. The CDR3 contains 17 residues. From germline, CDR1 is KGHSH and CDR2 LQKENI. After removal of 6 bases from V and 1 base from J, the junction contained 12 bases not matched to a gene. This CDR3 reads CASSRLAVRGAQETQYF. The DNA of the CDR3 is TGTGCCAGCTCCCGACTAGCGGTCAGAGGGGCCCAAGAGACCCAGTACTTC.

The V and J genes are TRBV30 and TRBJ2-7, with unresolved D. This CDR3 is 12 amino acids long. Germline V gene lookup returns CDR1 GTSNPN and CDR2 SVGIG (reference sequence). Trimming took 1 base from V and 4 from J, leaving 8 bases between them. The DNA for the CDR3 is TGTGCCTGGAGTGAAGGAGTATACGAGCAGTACTTC. Protein: CAWSEGVYEQYF.

The chain has TRBV5-1 and TRBJ2-6; a possible D gene is TRBD2 (5 bases). CDR1 and CDR2 from the germline V gene are SGHRS and YFSETQ. This CDR3 is 13 amino acids long. V gave up 6 bases and J gave up 3 bases, with 7 bases separating them. The CDR3 DNA reads TGCGCCAGCACCGCGGGTGGGGCCAACGTCCTGACTTTC. It codes for CASTAGGANVLTF.

CDR3 amino acids: CASSLALHSYNEQFF. CDR3 DNA: TGTGCCAGCAGCTTAGCGTTGCACTCCTACAATGAGCAGTTCTTC. The V and J genes are TRBV7-6 and TRBJ2-1; D is ambiguous. This CDR3 is 15 amino acids long. In germline, CDR1 is SGHVS, CDR2 FNYEAQ. V was clipped by 0 bases and J by 0 bases, with 6 bases between them.

The chain recombines TRBV10-3 with TRBJ2-2, with 8 nucleotides matching TRBD2. Germline V gives CDR1 ENHRY, CDR2 SYGVKD. After removal of 6 bases from V and 3 bases from J, the junction contained 3 bases not matched to a gene. The CDR3 is 14 residues long. CDR3 nucleotides: TGTGCCATCAGGACGGGACTAGACACCGGGGAGCTGTTTTTT. As protein: CAIRTGLDTGELFF.

This chain uses TRBV27 with TRBJ2-7; 9 bases are a match to TRBD2. Germline values: CDR1 MNHEY, CDR2 SMNVEV (reference sequence). Trimming took 3 bases from V and 2 from J; bases not matched to a gene: 5. The length of the CDR3 is 15 residues. In nucleotides, the CDR3 is TGTGCCAGCAGTTTCGGGGGCGGGGGGGCCTACGAGCAGTACTTC. This gives the protein CASSFGGGGAYEQYF.

The V and J genes are TRBV28 and TRBJ2-7, with unresolved D. Trimming pared 6 bases from V and 4 bases from J, leaving 10 bases between. The CDR3 runs 12 residues. Germline assignment: CDR1 MDHEN and CDR2 SYDVKM. The CDR3 reads CASSAGVYEQYF. The CDR3 coding sequence is TGTGCCAGCAGCGCTGGTGTGTACGAGCAGTACTTC. Complete variable domain (other parts from reference TRBV28 and TRBJ2-7): DVKVTQSSRYLVKRTGEKVFLECVQDMDHENMFWYRQDPGLGLRLIYFSYDVKMKEKGDIPEGYSVSREKKERFSLILESASTNQTSMYLCASSAGVYEQYFGPGTRLTVT.

The chain carries TRBV10-1 and TRBJ2-7; D remains unclear. Trimming pared 6 bases from V and 4 bases from J, leaving 13 bases between. This CDR3 spans 13 amino acids. Germline loops: CDR1 WNHNN, CDR2 SYGVQD (reference sequence). The CDR3 sequence: CASRGTNLYEQYF. The CDR3 DNA is TGCGCCAGCAGAGGAACTAACCTATACGAGCAGTACTTC.

The chain links TRBV27 to TRBJ2-7; the match to TRBD2 covers 12 bases. The CDR3 runs 15 residues. V lost 0 bases to trimming and J lost 3 bases; unmatched junction nucleotides: 0. The germline CDR1 and CDR2 sequences are MNHEY and SMNVEV (reference sequence). The CDR3 region has the DNA TGTGCCAGCAGTTTATCGACTAGCGGGAGCTACGAGCAGTACTTC. The encoded protein is CASSLSTSGSYEQYF.